The T cell receptor (beta chain) described here comes from a study of cytomegalovirus exposure and HLA in healthy donors. PCR was performed using 60 Vbeta and 13 Jbeta primers. Clones were sequenced by immunoSEQ multiplex PCR, and TCRdb holds only the in-frame ones, with some missing. The sample shows some 65,000 clones, 62% of them seen only once. Germline CDR1 is ENHRY and CDR2 is SYGVKD. CDR3 length: 13 amino acids. V shed 0 bases and J shed 11 bases, with 11 bases lying between them. The J gene is TRBJ1-5, the V gene TRBV10-3, with D unresolved. The receptor was derived from a man aged 25 to 45 in good health and CMV-seronegative. The specimen sequenced was PBMCs. This CDR3 is CAISESGASSQHF. The CDR3 region has the DNA TGTGCCATCAGTGAGTCGGGAGCGTCTTCCCAGCATTTT.